Shown below are 9 T cell receptor beta chains from a single sample sequenced in a study of radiotherapy plus CTLA-4 blockade in lung cancer. Only in-frame clones appear in the TCRdb table, and some are missing; sequencing was by immunoSEQ multiplex PCR. This sample has approximately 89,000 clones, with about four fifths found just once. Material: peripheral blood, obtained from a patient treated with radiotherapy plus ipilimumab. These receptor sequences come from a human donor with non-small cell lung cancer who had a partial response to radiotherapy plus ipilimumab. Some clones in this sample may be carry-over from other donors' samples.

The V gene is TRBV27, the J gene TRBJ2-3; D remains unclear. CDR3 length equals 11 residues. CDR1 is MNHEY, CDR2 SMNVEV, per germline (reference sequence). V lost 4 bases to trimming and J lost 5 bases, with 4 bases between them. As DNA, the CDR3 is TGTGCCAGCAGTTCATTAGATACGCAGTATTTT. This sequence encodes CASSSLDTQYF.

The gene calls are TRBV5-6 and TRBJ2-2; 12 bases agree with TRBD2. The germline gives CDR1 SGHDT, CDR2 YYEEEE. This CDR3 has 15 amino acids. V trimming: 5 bases; J trimming: 6 bases; junction bases outside the gene matches: 5. CDR3 sequence: CASRLAGGPSGELFF. As DNA, the CDR3 is TGTGCCAGCAGGCTAGCGGGAGGGCCGTCCGGGGAGCTGTTTTTT.

V and J are TRBV9 and TRBJ2-7; 11 positions agree with TRBD1. Germline V CDR1 and CDR2: SGDLS, YYNGEE. The junction had 3 bases not matched to a gene; V was cut back by 0 bases and J by 4 bases. The CDR3 covers 15 residues. CDR3 region: CASSVGTGGGYEQYF. CDR3 in DNA: TGTGCCAGCAGCGTAGGGACAGGGGGCGGGTACGAGCAGTACTTC.

V is TRBV7-8 and J is TRBJ1-1; D remains ambiguous. CDR1 and CDR2 (germline): SGHVS, FQNEAQ. V was cut by 5 bases and J by 1 base, with 2 bases left in between. CDR3 size: 11 residues. The DNA of the CDR3 is TGTGCCAGCAGCCAGAACACTGAAGCTTTCTTT. The encoded protein is CASSQNTEAFF.

This clone was seen a handful of times. This rearrangement joins TRBV9 to TRBJ1-2; D is unclear. CDR1 SGDLS and CDR2 YYNGEE come from the germline V gene. The CDR3 is 14 amino acids. Between the trimmed V and J ends, which lost 5 bases and 3 bases, there was a span of 14 bases. The CDR3 region is CASRPDGDDYGYTF. The CDR3 DNA follows: TGTGCCAGCAGGCCCGACGGGGATGACTATGGCTACACCTTC.

V usage is TRBV15 and J usage is TRBJ1-3; possible D gene TRBD1, 5 bases. Germline assignment: CDR1 LNHNV and CDR2 YYDKDF (reference sequence). The CDR3 is made up of 14 amino acids. Trimming shortened V by 8 bases and J by 0 bases, and 11 bases separated the two germline ends. As DNA, the CDR3 is TGTGCCACCGGAACAGGCCACTCTGGAAACACCATATATTTT. Translating gives CATGTGHSGNTIYF.

The chain joins TRBV28 to TRBJ2-5, with 15 nucleotides matching TRBD2. The CDR3 contains 17 residues. The ends lost 2 bases at V and 5 bases at J; junction bases unmatched: 6. Germline lookup yields CDR1 MDHEN and CDR2 SYDVKM. Here the CDR3 DNA reads TGTGCCAGCAGTTTAGGAGGACTAGCGGGAGGGCGGGAGACCCAGTACTTC. Translation: CASSLGGLAGGRETQYF.

The chain links TRBV5-1 to TRBJ2-1, with TRBD2 matching 13 bases. CDR1 SGHRS and CDR2 YFSETQ come from the germline V gene. This CDR3 region has 16 residues. The J segment lost 0 bases and the V segment lost 4 bases, leaving 1 base of the junction unmatched. The CDR3 sequence is CASSRTSGSSYNEQFF. The DNA for the CDR3 is TGCGCCAGCAGCCGGACTAGCGGGAGCTCCTACAATGAGCAGTTCTTC.

The chain employs TRBV5-4 and TRBJ1-2; TRBD1 matches at 7 bases. Germline V lookup: CDR1 SGHNT, CDR2 YYREEE (reference sequence). Losses at the gene ends were 4 bases for V and 4 bases for J; bases not matched to a gene: 10. The CDR3 consists of 15 residues. The CDR3 reads CASSGLQGTLYGYTF. For the CDR3, the DNA is TGTGCCAGCAGCGGCCTACAGGGGACACTCTATGGCTACACCTTC.